Listed here are 7 T cell receptor beta chains from one sample, sequenced in a study of PD-L1 blockade in urothelial cancer. Profiled with immunoSEQ multiplex PCR; TCRdb holds only in-frame clones, not every one. Of some 100,000 clones listed, roughly nine tenths are singletons. The material sequenced was PBMCs, taken around atezolizumab (anti-PD-L1) treatment. The receptors come from an elderly woman with urothelial cancer.

The chain employs TRBV14 and TRBJ2-5, with a tentative D call TRBD2 (6 bases). Germline CDR1 reads SGHDN; CDR2 reads FVKESK. This CDR3 is built from 16 residues. V gave up 2 bases and J gave up 5 bases, with 18 bases separating them. CDR3 in amino acids: CASSQSDRPTRETQYF. The CDR3 DNA reads TGTGCCAGCAGCCAATCTGACAGACCGACTAGGGAGACCCAGTACTTC.

The chain has TRBV28 and TRBJ2-3; 13 bases are a match to TRBD2. The CDR3 extends over 18 amino acids. Trimming cost V 2 bases and J 5 bases; bases outside gene matches: 10. The germline V gene encodes CDR1 MDHEN and CDR2 SYDVKM. CDR3 DNA: TGTGCCAGCAGTTTAATAAGGACTAGCGGGAGAGGGAGAGATACGCAGTATTTT. Translation: CASSLIRTSGRGRDTQYF.

This clone was seen only a few times. V and J are TRBV6-1 and TRBJ2-1; possibly TRBD2 for D (5 bases). Trimming shortened V by 7 bases and J by 4 bases, and 14 bases separated the two germline ends. The CDR3 is 14 amino acids. Germline values: CDR1 MNHNS, CDR2 SASEGT. CDR3 sequence: CASNRGFGYNEQFF. The CDR3, as DNA: TGTGCCAGCAACCGGGGTTTTGGGTACAATGAGCAGTTCTTC.

The V and J genes are TRBV7-2 and TRBJ2-7, with TRBD2 identical over 9 bases. The CDR3 length is 15 residues. Germline V gene sequence: CDR1 SGHTA, CDR2 FQGNSA. V lost 5 bases to trimming and J lost 5 bases; unmatched junction nucleotides: 10. CDR3 sequence: CASSPQGLAGNEQYF. CDR3 sequence (DNA): TGTGCCAGCAGCCCCCAGGGGCTAGCGGGAAACGAGCAGTACTTC.

The chain couples TRBV7-3 to TRBJ1-1; D might be TRBD1 (5 bases). This CDR3 contains 14 residues. Per the germline V gene, CDR1 is SGHTA and CDR2 is FQGTGA. With 4 bases removed from V and 1 base from J, the gap between germline ends came to 10 bases. CDR3 coding DNA: TGTGCCAGCAGCTCCTTCGGGGGGAACACTGAAGCTTTCTTT. Its translation: CASSSFGGNTEAFF.

The rearrangement uses TRBV6-5 and TRBJ1-4, with 9 bases matching TRBD1. With V trimmed by 6 bases and J by 5 bases, 7 bases remained unmatched. CDR3 length equals 15 residues. The germline V gene has CDR1 MNHEY and CDR2 SVGAGI. The CDR3 DNA reads TGTGCCAGCAGAGTAGCGGGGACAGGGAATGAAAAACTGTTTTTT. It specifies CASRVAGTGNEKLFF.

CDR3 region: CASRGDTYYGYTF. The CDR3 region has the DNA TGTGCCAGCAGAGGGGACACCTACTATGGCTACACCTTC. The chain combines TRBV11-2 with TRBJ1-2; D is perhaps TRBD1 (6 bases). The CDR3 is made up of 13 amino acids. V dropped 6 bases and J dropped 3 bases, with 11 bases sitting between them. Germline V gene data show CDR1 as SGHAT and CDR2 as FQNNGV.